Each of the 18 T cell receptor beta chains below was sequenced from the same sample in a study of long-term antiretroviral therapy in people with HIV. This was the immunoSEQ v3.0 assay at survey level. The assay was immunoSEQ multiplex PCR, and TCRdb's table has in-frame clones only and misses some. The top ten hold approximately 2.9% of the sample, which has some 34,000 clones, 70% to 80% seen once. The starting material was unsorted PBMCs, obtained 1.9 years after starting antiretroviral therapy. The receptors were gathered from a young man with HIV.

CDR3 sequence reads: CASSFFPSGGGGIYGYTF. Written as DNA, the CDR3 is TGTGCCAGCAGCTTTTTTCCGTCGGGGGGCGGAGGGATCTATGGCTACACCTTC. The chain recombines TRBV11-2 with TRBJ1-2; D possibly corresponds to TRBD1 (6 bases). Germline CDR1 SGHAT, CDR2 FQNNGV. Trimming removed 3 bases at V and 4 bases at J, with 24 bases between. This CDR3 region has 18 residues.

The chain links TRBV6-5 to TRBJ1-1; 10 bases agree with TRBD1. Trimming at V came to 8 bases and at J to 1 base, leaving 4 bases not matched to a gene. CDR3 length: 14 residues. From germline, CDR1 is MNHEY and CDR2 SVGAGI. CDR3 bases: TGTGCCAGCGGATGGACAGGGGGGAACACTGAAGCTTTCTTT. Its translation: CASGWTGGNTEAFF.

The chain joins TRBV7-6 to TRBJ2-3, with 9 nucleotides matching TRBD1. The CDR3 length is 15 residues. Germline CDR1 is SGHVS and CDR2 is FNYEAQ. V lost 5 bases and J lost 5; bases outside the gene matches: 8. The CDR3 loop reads CASSPRQGVEDTQYF. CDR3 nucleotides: TGTGCCAGCAGCCCTCGACAGGGGGTTGAAGATACGCAGTATTTT.

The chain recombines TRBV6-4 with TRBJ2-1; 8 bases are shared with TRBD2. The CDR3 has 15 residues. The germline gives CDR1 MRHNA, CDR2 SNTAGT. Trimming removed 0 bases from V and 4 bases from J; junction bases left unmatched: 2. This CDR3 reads CASSDSQREYNEQFF. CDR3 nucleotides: TGTGCCAGCAGTGACTCACAGCGGGAGTACAATGAGCAGTTCTTC.

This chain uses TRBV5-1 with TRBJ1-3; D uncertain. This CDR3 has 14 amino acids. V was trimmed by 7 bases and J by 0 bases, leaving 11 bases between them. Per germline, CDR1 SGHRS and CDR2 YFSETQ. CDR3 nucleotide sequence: TGCGCCAGCTCCCCCGGGTCCTCTGGAAACACCATATATTTT. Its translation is CASSPGSSGNTIYF.

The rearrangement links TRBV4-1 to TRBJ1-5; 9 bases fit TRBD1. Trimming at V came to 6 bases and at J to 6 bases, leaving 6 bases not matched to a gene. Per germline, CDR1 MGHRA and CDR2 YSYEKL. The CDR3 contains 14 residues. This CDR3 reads CASRPTGGGQPQHF. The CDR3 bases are TGCGCCAGCAGACCTACAGGGGGCGGTCAGCCCCAGCATTTT.

The CDR3 loop is CASDAGTIYGYTF. The CDR3 DNA is TGTGCCAGTGACGCTGGGACTATCTATGGCTACACCTTC. The chain recombines TRBV19 with TRBJ1-2; perhaps TRBD1 as D (5 bases). V lost 8 bases and J 4 bases, leaving 14 bases between the germline ends. The germline V gene has CDR1 LNHDA and CDR2 SQIVND (reference sequence). The CDR3 length is 13 residues.

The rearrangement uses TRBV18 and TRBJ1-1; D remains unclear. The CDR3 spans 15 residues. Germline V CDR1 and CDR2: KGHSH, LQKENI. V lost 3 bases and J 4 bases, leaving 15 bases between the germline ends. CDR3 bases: TGTGCCAGCTCACCGCCGGGTTCCTGGGGCACTGAAGCTTTCTTT. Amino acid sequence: CASSPPGSWGTEAFF.

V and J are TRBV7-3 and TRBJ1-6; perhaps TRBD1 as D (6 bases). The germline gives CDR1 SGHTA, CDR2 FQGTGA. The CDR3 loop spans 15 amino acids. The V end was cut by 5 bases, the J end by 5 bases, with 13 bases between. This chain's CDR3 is CASSTQGGDNSPLHF. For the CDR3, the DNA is TGTGCCAGCAGCACACAGGGTGGAGATAATTCACCCCTCCACTTT.

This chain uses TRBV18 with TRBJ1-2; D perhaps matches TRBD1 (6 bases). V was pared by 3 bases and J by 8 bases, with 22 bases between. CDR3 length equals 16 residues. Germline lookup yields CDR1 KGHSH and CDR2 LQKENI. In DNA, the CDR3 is TGTGCCAGCTCACCGGACTCTCAGGGGAAGGTGGGGGGCTACACCTTC. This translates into CASSPDSQGKVGGYTF.

CDR3 amino acids: CASRNDRSSGNTIYF. DNA for the CDR3: TGTGCCAGCAGAAATGACAGGAGCTCTGGAAACACCATATATTTT. The V and J genes are TRBV2 and TRBJ1-3; TRBD1 might be the D (6 bases). The V gene lost 6 bases and the J gene lost 0 bases, with 12 bases spanning the gap. Looked up from germline, CDR1 is SNHLY and CDR2 is FYNNEI. The length of the CDR3 is 15 residues.

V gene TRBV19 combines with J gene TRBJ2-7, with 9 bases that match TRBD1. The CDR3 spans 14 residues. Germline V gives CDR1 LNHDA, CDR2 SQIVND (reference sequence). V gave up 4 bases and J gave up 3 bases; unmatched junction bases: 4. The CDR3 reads CASSKQGAFYEQYF. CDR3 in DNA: TGTGCCAGTAGTAAACAGGGGGCTTTCTACGAGCAGTACTTC.

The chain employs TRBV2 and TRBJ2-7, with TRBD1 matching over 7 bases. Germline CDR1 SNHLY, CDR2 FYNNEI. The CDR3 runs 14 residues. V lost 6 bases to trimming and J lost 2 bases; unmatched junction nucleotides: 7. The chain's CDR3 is CASRTGLGAYEQYF. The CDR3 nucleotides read TGTGCCAGCAGGACAGGGCTCGGGGCCTACGAGCAGTACTTC.

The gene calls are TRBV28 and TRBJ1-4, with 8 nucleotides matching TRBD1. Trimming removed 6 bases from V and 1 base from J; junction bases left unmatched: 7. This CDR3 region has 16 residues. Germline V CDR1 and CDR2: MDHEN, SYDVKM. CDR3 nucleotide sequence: TGTGCCAGCAGACTCCCCGGACAGGGAACTAATGAAAAACTGTTTTTT. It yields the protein CASRLPGQGTNEKLFF.

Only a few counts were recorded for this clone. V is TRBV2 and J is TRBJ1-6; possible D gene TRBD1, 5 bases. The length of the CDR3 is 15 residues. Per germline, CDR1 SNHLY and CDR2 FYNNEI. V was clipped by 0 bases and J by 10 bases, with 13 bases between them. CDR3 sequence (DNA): TGTGCCAGCAGTGAAGCACAGTTCCGGGGCTCACCCCTCCACTTT. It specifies CASSEAQFRGSPLHF.

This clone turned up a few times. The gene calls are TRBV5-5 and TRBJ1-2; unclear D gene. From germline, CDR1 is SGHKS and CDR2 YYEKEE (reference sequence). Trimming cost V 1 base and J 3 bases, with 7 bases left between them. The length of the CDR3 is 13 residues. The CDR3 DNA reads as TGTGCCAGCAGCTTGTACGGTGACTATGGCTACACCTTC. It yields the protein CASSLYGDYGYTF.

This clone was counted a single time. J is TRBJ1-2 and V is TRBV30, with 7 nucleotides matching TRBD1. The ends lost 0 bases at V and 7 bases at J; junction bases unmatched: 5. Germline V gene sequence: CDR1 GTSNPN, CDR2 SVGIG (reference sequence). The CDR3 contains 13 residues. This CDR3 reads CAWSVLAGGGYTF. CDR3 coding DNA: TGTGCCTGGAGTGTACTGGCAGGGGGTGGCTACACCTTC.

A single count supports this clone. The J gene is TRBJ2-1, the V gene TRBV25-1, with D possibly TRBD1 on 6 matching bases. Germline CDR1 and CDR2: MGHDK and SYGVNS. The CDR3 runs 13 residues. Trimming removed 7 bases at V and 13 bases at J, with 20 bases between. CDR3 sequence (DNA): TGTGCCAGCACCCGGGACCCAGGCAGGGGACAGTTCTTC. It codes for CASTRDPGRGQFF.